The present T cell receptor (beta chain) was sequenced within a study of blood T cell repertoires in COVID-19 (dated by TCRdb to 2019 to 2021). Some background on the complete study: The collaborator samples originated in the United States, Italy and Spain and spanned the acute and convalescent phases of COVID-19. The prospective study material was composed of cDNA or gDNA derived from T cells, B-cell-depleted T cells, or PBMCs. Subjects who had been exposed to COVID-19, were actively infected with it, or had recovered from it provided the deeply sampled blood TCRbeta repertoires that made up the dataset. The repertoires were released in a freely available public database intended as a resource for research on the immune response to SARS-CoV-2. Samples came from the ongoing ImmuneRACE study (first 160 participants) plus 1,254 subjects from 6 global collaborators. A de-identified subject ID, COVID-19 status, age in years and sex were almost always included in the sample metadata. Where available, HLA class I and class II types were taken from metadata supplied by the sample provider and were not determined by assay-based typing. What the research found in general, with its limitations: The quantity of clinical and demographic metadata differed by source and by participant and was supplied without curation.

Collaborating institutions collected whole blood in K2EDTA tubes following their own protocols. For TCRbeta analysis, collaborators shipped samples as frozen whole blood, isolated PBMCs, or DNA extracted from either of those sample types. Worth noting for this clone: This clone's antigen is unknown. No base quality values were provided; no much bigger clone lies one nucleotide off.

Per the germline V gene (reference sequence), LNHDA is the CDR1 and SQIVND is the CDR2. V is cut back by 5 bases and J by 2 bases, with 19 bases in the junction unmatched. Reading from cysteine to phenylalanine, the CDR3 counts 19 amino acids. Of the read, only the CDR3 DNA is kept; its 57 bases are in frame from base 1. TCRbeta CDR3 regions were amplified from genomic DNA using the immunoSEQ Assay, a bias-controlled multiplex PCR. As for the authors' bioinformatics: Within the assay, amplification of reference gene primers was used to estimate how many nucleated cells each sample contained. To quantify the absolute abundance of each unique TCRbeta CDR3 rearrangement, sequence reads were collapsed and filtered. For each sample, productive Simpson clonality was calculated as the square root of Simpson's diversity index across productive rearrangements. This immuneACCESS table, as held by TCRdb, lists in-frame sequences with V and J called but not all clones. Of the missing ones, under half trace to an unresolved V gene in checked studies; the others have no known cause. V, J and clone size derive from that table, while D and trimming were established from the DNA sequence. The sample table shows fewer than 250,000 clones, and 70% to 90% are seen once. The ten most abundant clones make up more than 6% of the sample.

The V and J segments used are TRBV19 and TRBJ2-7, with 9 middle bases fitting TRBD2. The sample taken for sequencing was peripheral blood. This clonotype was sampled from a woman aged 60-70 years with active or convalescent COVID-19. The CDR3 region has the sequence CASSPRGPTLAGLTYEQYF. The DNA sequence is as follows: TGTGCCAGTAGTCCCCGAGGCCCAACACTAGCGGGCCTAACCTACGAGCAGTACTTC.